The rows below give T cell receptor beta chains drawn from one sample of a study of blood T cell repertoires in COVID-19. Some clones are missing from TCRdb's copy, which holds only in-frame ones; the method was immunoSEQ multiplex PCR. The table has around 170,000 clones, roughly nine tenths seen once. Sequencing was done on a sample of peripheral blood. The receptors derive from a man aged 18 to 30 who had recovered from COVID-19. The CDR3 runs from the conserved cysteine through the conserved F or W. D genes are given only for firm matches. For some rows the clone size is stated as once, few or many, or as a class when expanded; others skip it.

TRBV7-7	NA	TRBD2	TRBJ2-1	TGTGCTAGCAGCTTAGGGGCTAGCGGGAGCTATGAGCAGTTCTTC	CASSLGASGSYEQFF
TRBV19	NA	TRBD1	TRBJ1-5	TGTGCCAGTAGTCTGGGACAGGGAAATCAGCCCCAGCATTTT	CASSLGQGNQPQHF
TRBV4-1	NA	TRBD2	TRBJ2-1	TGCGCCAGCAGAAGTGTAGCGGGAGCTTCCTACAATGAGCAGTTCTTC	CASRSVAGASYNEQFF
TRBV7-9	NA	NA	TRBJ2-3	TGTGCCAGCAGCTTTCTTGGCGCGGGATCGGAAGATACGCAGTATTTT	CASSFLGAGSEDTQYF
TRBV27	NA	TRBD1	TRBJ1-2	TGTGCCAGCAGCTTTGGGACAGGGACCACCTATGGCTACACCTTC	CASSFGTGTTYGYTF
TRBV10-3	NA	NA	TRBJ1-6	TGTGCCACCCAAATTAGCTCCTATAATTCACCCCTCCACTTT	CATQISSYNSPLHF
TRBV15	NA	TRBD2	TRBJ2-2	TGTGCCACCAGCAGCAGCGGGAGGATAAGGACCGGGGAGCTGTTTTTT	CATSSSGRIRTGELFF
TRBV3-1/TRBV3-2	NA	NA	TRBJ1-1	TGTGCCCGAGCTCCCGGGGCTTTCTTT	CARAPGAFF
TRBV9	NA	NA	TRBJ2-1	TGTGCCAGCAGCCCCCGACTAGTCGGCGAGCAGTTCTTC	CASSPRLVGEQFF
TRBV2	once	TRBD2	TRBJ2-5	TGTGCCAGCAGTGAATTAGCGGGAGGGGTTCGCGCCGAGACCCAGTACTTC	CASSELAGGVRAETQYF
TRBV10-3	NA	TRBD1	TRBJ2-5	TGTGCCATCAGCGCAGGGGGCCGAGAGACCCAGTACTTC	CAISAGGRETQYF
TRBV6-5	once	NA	TRBJ2-5	TGTGCCAGCGGCCCGGGGACCCAGTACTTC	CASGPGTQYF
TRBV10-3	NA	NA	TRBJ1-2	TGTGCCATCGGCTCCAGGGCGTCTAACTATGGCTACACCTTC	CAIGSRASNYGYTF
TRBV11-2	NA	NA	TRBJ1-3	TGTGCCAGCAGCTCTCCAACTCAGGGGAGCTCTGGAAACACCATATATTTT	CASSSPTQGSSGNTIYF
TRBV2	NA	NA	TRBJ2-2	TGTGCCAGCCACGGAACAGTCCACACCGGGGAGCTGTTTTTT	CASHGTVHTGELFF
TRBV6-5	NA	NA	TRBJ1-2	TGTGCCAGCAGTTACTCAGGATTCCCGGAGAATGGCTACACCTTC	CASSYSGFPENGYTF
TRBV30	NA	NA	TRBJ1-1	TGTGCCTTCGACCTAGGGGCGCGCACTGAAGCTTTCTTT	CAFDLGARTEAFF
TRBV18	NA	NA	TRBJ2-7	TGTGCCAGCTCGCAGGGAAATCTTGTGAACGAGCAGTACTTC	CASSQGNLVNEQYF
TRBV10-2	NA	TRBD2	TRBJ2-1	TGCGCCAGCAGTCCTGAGGGAGGGTATTACAATGAGCAGTTCTTC	CASSPEGGYYNEQFF
TRBV11-3	NA	TRBD1	TRBJ2-3	TGTGCCAGCAGCGCCAGGGGGAGCACAGATACGCAGTATTTT	CASSARGSTDTQYF
TRBV27	NA	NA	TRBJ2-5	TGTGCCAGCAGTTTAGGGCCTGGGGCGATTGAGACCCAGTACTTC	CASSLGPGAIETQYF
TRBV25-1	few	TRBD2	TRBJ2-5	TGTGCCAGCAGTGAATCCGGGACTAGCGGGTCCGGGGCCCAGTACTTC	CASSESGTSGSGAQYF
TRBV9	once	NA	TRBJ2-7	TGTGCCAGCGGCCGGGGCGGGGGCCTGGCATACGAGCAGTACTTC	CASGRGGGLAYEQYF
TRBV7-2	few	NA	TRBJ2-1	TGTGCCAGCAGCTTAGTCTATGAGCAGTTCTTC	CASSLVYEQFF
TRBV12-2	NA	NA	TRBJ1-4	TGTGCAAGTCGCTTTAGCGGGGGACAGGTTCCCCCGGCACTGTTTTTT	CASRFSGGQVPPALFF
TRBV27	NA	TRBD2	TRBJ2-2	TGTGCCAGCGGGACTAGTGGCACCGGGGAGCTGTTTTTT	CASGTSGTGELFF
TRBV10-3	NA	TRBD2	TRBJ2-7	TGTGCCATTGAGCGGGAAAGCTCCTACGAGCAGTACTTC	CAIERESSYEQYF
TRBV5-1	NA	NA	TRBJ2-5	TGCGCCAGCAGCTTGGGGTGGCTTCAAGAGACCCAGTACTTC	CASSLGWLQETQYF
TRBV7-3	NA	TRBD1	TRBJ2-1	TGTGCCAGCAGCGAAGACAGGGGCTCCTACAATGAGCAGTTCTTC	CASSEDRGSYNEQFF
TRBV7-6	NA	TRBD2	TRBJ2-1	TGTGCCAGCAGCTTAGCTTTAGCGGGAGCATATGAGCAGTTCTTC	CASSLALAGAYEQFF
TRBV4-3	NA	NA	TRBJ2-3	TGCGCCAGCAGCCAAGATATGGCAGATGACACAGATACGCAGTATTTT	CASSQDMADDTDTQYF
TRBV7-2	NA	NA	TRBJ1-5	TGTGCCAGCAGCGGTCGGGGGGGAAATCAGCCCCAGCATTTT	CASSGRGGNQPQHF
TRBV9	NA	NA	TRBJ1-2	TGTGCCAGCAGCGCCCAGGACAGTGCTAACTATGGCTACACCTTC	CASSAQDSANYGYTF
TRBV5-6	NA	NA	TRBJ2-1	TGTGCCAGCAGCTTGGCTCATTCTGCGGGGAGACCCAATGAGCAGTTCTTC	CASSLAHSAGRPNEQFF
TRBV3-1/TRBV3-2	NA	NA	TRBJ1-1	TGTGCCAGCAGCCAAGATGCGGTGTCCACTGAAGCTTTCTTT	CASSQDAVSTEAFF
TRBV28	few	NA	TRBJ1-5	TGTGCCAGCAGTCGGGATAGCAATCAGCCCCAGCATTTT	CASSRDSNQPQHF
TRBV11-2	NA	NA	TRBJ1-1	TGTGCCAGCAGCTTAGGGGGAGAGACTGAAGCTTTCTTT	CASSLGGETEAFF
TRBV28	NA	NA	TRBJ1-2	TGTGCCAGCAGTCCAACCGGGAAGGCTAACTATGGCTACACCTTC	CASSPTGKANYGYTF
TRBV6-6	NA	TRBD1	TRBJ1-6	TGTGCCAGCAGCCGATCTCGGACAGGAGTTAATTCACCCCTCCACTTT	CASSRSRTGVNSPLHF
TRBV27	NA	TRBD1	TRBJ1-2	TGTGCCAGCAGTCACGGGACAGACTATGGCTATACCTTC	CASSHGTDYGYTF
TRBV6-5	NA	NA	TRBJ1-3	TGTGCCAGCACGCCGGTCGTTGGAAACACCATATATTTT	CASTPVVGNTIYF
TRBV25-1	NA	NA	TRBJ1-1	TGTGCCAGCAGACCGGACAGACTGAACACTGAAGCTTTCTTT	CASRPDRLNTEAFF
TRBV19	NA	TRBD1	TRBJ1-3	TGTGCCAGTAGTATTACCGGGACAGTCTCTGGAAACACCATATATTTT	CASSITGTVSGNTIYF
TRBV5-6	NA	NA	TRBJ1-1	TGTGCCAGCAGCTTCTGGCGGGGGTTCCGCATGAACACTGAAGCTTTCTTT	CASSFWRGFRMNTEAFF
TRBV5-5	NA	NA	TRBJ2-7	TGTGCCAGCAGCTTGGTGGGGCAGGCCTCCTACGAGCAGTACTTC	CASSLVGQASYEQYF